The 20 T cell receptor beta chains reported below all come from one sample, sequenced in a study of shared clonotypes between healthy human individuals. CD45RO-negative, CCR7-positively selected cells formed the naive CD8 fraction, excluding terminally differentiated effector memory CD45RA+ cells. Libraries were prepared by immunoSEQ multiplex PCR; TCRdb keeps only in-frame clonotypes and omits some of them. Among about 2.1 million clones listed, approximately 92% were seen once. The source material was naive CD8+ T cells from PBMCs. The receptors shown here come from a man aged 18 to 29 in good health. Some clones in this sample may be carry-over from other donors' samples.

The CDR3 DNA follows: TGTGCCAGCAGCATCTCGGGAGTACTATACGAGCAGTACTTC. Its translation: CASSISGVLYEQYF. The chain uses TRBV13 and TRBJ2-7; D is possibly TRBD2 (6 bases). In germline, CDR1 is PRHDT, CDR2 FYEKMQ (reference sequence). V shed 5 bases and J shed 4 bases, with 15 bases lying between them. The CDR3 is made up of 14 amino acids.

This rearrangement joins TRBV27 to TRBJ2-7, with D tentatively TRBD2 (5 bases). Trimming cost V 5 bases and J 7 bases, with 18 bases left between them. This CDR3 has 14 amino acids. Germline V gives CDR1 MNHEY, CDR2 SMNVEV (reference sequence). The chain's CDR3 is CASSPLQDPGEQYF. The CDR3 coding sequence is TGTGCCAGCAGTCCCCTTCAGGACCCGGGAGAGCAGTACTTC.

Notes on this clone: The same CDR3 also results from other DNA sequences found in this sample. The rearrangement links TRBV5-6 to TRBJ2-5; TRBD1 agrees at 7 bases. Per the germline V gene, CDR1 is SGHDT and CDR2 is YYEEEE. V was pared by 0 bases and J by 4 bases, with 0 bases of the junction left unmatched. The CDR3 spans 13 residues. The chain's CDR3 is CASSLGQGETQYF. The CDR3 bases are TGTGCCAGCAGCTTGGGACAGGGAGAGACCCAGTACTTC.

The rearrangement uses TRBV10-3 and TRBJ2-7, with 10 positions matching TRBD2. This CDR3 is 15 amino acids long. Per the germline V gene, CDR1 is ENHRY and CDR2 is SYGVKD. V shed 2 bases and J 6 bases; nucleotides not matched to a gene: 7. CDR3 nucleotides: TGTGCCATCAGTGAGAACGCTAGCGGGAGAGGCGAGCAGTACTTC. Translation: CAISENASGRGEQYF.

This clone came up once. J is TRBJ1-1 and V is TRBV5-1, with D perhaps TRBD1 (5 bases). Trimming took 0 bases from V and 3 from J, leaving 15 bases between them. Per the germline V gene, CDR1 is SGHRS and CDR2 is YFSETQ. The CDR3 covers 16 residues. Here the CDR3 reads CASSLGFRGVDTEAFF. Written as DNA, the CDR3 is TGCGCCAGCAGCTTGGGGTTCCGGGGGGTAGACACTGAAGCTTTCTTT.

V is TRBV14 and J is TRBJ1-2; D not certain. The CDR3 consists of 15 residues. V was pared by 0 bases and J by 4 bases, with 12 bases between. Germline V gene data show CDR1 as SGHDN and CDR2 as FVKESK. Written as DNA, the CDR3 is TGTGCCAGCAGCCAAGACCCCTCCTGGGGCTATGGCTACACCTTC. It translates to CASSQDPSWGYGYTF. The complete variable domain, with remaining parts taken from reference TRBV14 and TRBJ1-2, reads EAGVTQFPSHSVIEKGQTVTLRCDPISGHDNLYWYRRVMGKEIKFLLHFVKESKQDESGMPNNRFLAERTGGTYSTLKVQPAELEDSGVYFCASSQDPSWGYGYTFGSGTRLTVV.

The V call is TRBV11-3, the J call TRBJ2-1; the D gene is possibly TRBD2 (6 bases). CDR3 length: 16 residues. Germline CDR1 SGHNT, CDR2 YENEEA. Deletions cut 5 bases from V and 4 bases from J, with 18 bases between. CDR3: CASSPAPSETYNEQFF. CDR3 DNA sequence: TGTGCCAGCAGCCCGGCACCTAGCGAGACATACAATGAGCAGTTCTTC.

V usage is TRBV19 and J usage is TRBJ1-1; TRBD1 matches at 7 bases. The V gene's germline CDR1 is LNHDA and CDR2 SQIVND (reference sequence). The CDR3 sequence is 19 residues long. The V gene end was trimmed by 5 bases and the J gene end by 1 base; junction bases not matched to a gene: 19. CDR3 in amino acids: CASSQIRVLEDRRNTEAFF. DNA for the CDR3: TGTGCCAGTAGTCAAATAAGGGTATTGGAGGACAGGAGGAACACTGAAGCTTTCTTT. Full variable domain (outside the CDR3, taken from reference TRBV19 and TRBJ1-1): DGGITQSPKYLFRKEGQNVTLSCEQNLNHDAMYWYRQDPGQGLRLIYYSQIVNDFQKGDIAEGYSVSREKKESFPLTVTSAQKNPTAFYLCASSQIRVLEDRRNTEAFFGQGTRLTVV.

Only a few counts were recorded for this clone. The CDR3 is CASSVDSGGSYEQYF. The CDR3 region has the DNA TGTGCCAGCAGCGTAGACAGCGGGGGATCCTACGAGCAGTACTTC. The genes are TRBV9 and TRBJ2-7; 8 bases are a match to TRBD2. Germline V lookup: CDR1 SGDLS, CDR2 YYNGEE. Trimming removed 0 bases from V and 1 base from J; junction bases left unmatched: 3. The CDR3 contains 15 residues.

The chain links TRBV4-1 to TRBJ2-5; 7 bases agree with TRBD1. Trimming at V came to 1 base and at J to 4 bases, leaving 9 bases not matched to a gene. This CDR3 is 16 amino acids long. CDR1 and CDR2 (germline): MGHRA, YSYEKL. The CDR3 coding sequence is TGCGCCAGCAGCCAAGGTGGGGACAGTATTCTAGAGACCCAGTACTTC. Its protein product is CASSQGGDSILETQYF.

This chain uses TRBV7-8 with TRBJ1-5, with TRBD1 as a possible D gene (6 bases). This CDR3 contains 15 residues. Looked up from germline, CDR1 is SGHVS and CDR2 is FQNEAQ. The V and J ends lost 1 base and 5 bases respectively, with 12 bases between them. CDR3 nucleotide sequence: TGTGCCAGCAGCTTAGGAGGCAGGGGAGATCAGCCCCAGCATTTT. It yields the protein CASSLGGRGDQPQHF. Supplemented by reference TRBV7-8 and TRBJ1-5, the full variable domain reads GAGVSQSPRYKVAKRGQDVALRCDPISGHVSLFWYQQALGQGPEFLTYFQNEAQLDKSGLPSDRFFAERPEGSVSTLKIQRTQQEDSAVYLCASSLGGRGDQPQHFGDGTRLSIL.

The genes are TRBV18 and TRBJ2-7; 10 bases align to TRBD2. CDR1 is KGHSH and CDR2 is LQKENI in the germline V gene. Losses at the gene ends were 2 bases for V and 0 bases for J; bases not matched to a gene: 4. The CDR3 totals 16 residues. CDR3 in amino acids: CASSPGASGSSYEQYF. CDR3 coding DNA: TGTGCCAGCTCACCAGGGGCTAGCGGGAGCTCCTACGAGCAGTACTTC.

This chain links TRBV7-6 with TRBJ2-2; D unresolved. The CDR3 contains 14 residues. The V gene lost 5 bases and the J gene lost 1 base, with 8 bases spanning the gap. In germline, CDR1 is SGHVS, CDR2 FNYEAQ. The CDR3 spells CASSVQMNTGELFF. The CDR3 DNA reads TGTGCCAGCAGCGTTCAAATGAACACCGGGGAGCTGTTTTTT.

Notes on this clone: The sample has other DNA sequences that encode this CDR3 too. The CDR3 spells CASSLKRELGNEQFF. In DNA, the CDR3 is TGTGCCAGCAGCTTGAAACGGGAGTTGGGCAATGAGCAGTTCTTC. The rearrangement uses TRBV5-4 and TRBJ2-1; D might be TRBD2 (6 bases). This CDR3 is built from 15 residues. CDR1 and CDR2 (germline): SGHNT, YYREEE (reference sequence). V was trimmed by 1 base and J by 6 bases, leaving 14 bases between them.

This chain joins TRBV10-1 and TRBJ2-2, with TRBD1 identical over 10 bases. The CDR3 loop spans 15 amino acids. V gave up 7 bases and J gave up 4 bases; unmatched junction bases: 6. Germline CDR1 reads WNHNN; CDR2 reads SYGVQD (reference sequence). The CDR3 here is CASTRDRGVTGELFF. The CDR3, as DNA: TGCGCCAGCACCAGGGACAGGGGTGTCACCGGGGAGCTGTTTTTT.

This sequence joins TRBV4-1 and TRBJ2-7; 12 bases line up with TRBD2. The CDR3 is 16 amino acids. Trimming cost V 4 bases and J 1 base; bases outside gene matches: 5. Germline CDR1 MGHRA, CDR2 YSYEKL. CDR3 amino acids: CASSPVGTSGSYEQYF. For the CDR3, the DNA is TGCGCCAGCAGCCCGGTCGGGACTAGCGGGTCCTACGAGCAGTACTTC.

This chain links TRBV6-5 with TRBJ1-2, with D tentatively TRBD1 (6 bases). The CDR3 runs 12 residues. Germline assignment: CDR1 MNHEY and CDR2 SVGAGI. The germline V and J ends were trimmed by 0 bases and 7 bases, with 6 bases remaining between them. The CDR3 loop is CASSYSRGGYTF. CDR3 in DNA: TGTGCCAGCAGTTACTCCAGGGGTGGCTACACCTTC.

CDR3 coding DNA: TGTGCCAGCAGCATACTAACGGGCGGGAGGGCACGCGAGCAGTACTTC. Protein: CASSILTGGRAREQYF. The J gene is TRBJ2-7, the V gene TRBV11-2, with 9 nucleotides matching TRBD2. With 5 bases clipped from V and 6 bases from J, the junction kept 14 bases outside the gene matches. Germline CDR1 SGHAT, CDR2 FQNNGV. This CDR3 contains 16 residues. Variable domain in full (rest from reference TRBV11-2 and TRBJ2-7): EAGVAQSPRYKIIEKRQSVAFWCNPISGHATLYWYQQILGQGPKLLIQFQNNGVVDDSQLPKDRFSAERLKGVDSTLKIQPAKLEDSAVYLCASSILTGGRAREQYFGPGTRLTVT.

The CDR3 DNA follows: TGCGCCAGCAGCTTCTATGAGCGGAAGGCGAACACCGGGGAGCTGTTTTTT. Protein: CASSFYERKANTGELFF. The chain uses TRBV5-1 and TRBJ2-2; D possibly corresponds to TRBD2 (5 bases). Trimming removed 2 bases from V and 0 bases from J, with 14 bases in between. CDR3 length equals 17 residues. Germline CDR1 and CDR2: SGHRS and YFSETQ. The entire variable domain, with the rest obtained from reference TRBV5-1 and TRBJ2-2, is as follows: KAGVTQTPRYLIKTRGQQVTLSCSPISGHRSVSWYQQTPGQGLQFLFEYFSETQRNKGNFPGRFSGRQFSNSRSEMNVSTLELGDSALYLCASSFYERKANTGELFFGEGSRLTVL.

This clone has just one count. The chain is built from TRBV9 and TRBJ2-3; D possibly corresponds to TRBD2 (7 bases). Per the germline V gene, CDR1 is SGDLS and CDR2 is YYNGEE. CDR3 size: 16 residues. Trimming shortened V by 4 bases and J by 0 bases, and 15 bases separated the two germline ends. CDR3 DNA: TGTGCCAGCAGCTCCCAGGGAGGGGGGAGCACAGATACGCAGTATTTT. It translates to CASSSQGGGSTDTQYF.